Listed here are 14 T cell receptor beta chains from one sample, sequenced in a study of cytomegalovirus exposure and HLA in healthy donors (dated 2017 in TCRdb). Library preparation employed the immunoSEQ multiplex PCR assay. For the multiplex PCR, a mixture combining 60 forward primers for TCR Vbeta segments and 13 reverse primers for TCR Jbeta segments was used. Drawn from immuneACCESS, this table holds only the in-frame rearrangements with V and J called that TCRdb kept. Clones are partly lost; checked studies trace under half to an unresolved V gene and leave the rest unexplained. For this sample the table gives some 80,000 clones, of which 65% to 80% were detected only once. The biggest ten clones account for roughly 13% of the sample. The source material was PBMCs. The receptors shown here come from a human donor in good health.

This rearrangement joins TRBV9 to TRBJ2-7; 8 nucleotides match TRBD2. The CDR3 covers 17 residues. With V trimmed by 0 bases and J by 0 bases, 8 bases remained unmatched. Germline-derived CDR1 and CDR2 are SGDLS and YYNGEE. CDR3 coding DNA: TGTGCCAGCAGCGTAGGGCTAGCGGGCGTCCTCTCCTACGAGCAGTACTTC. Protein: CASSVGLAGVLSYEQYF.

The V and J genes are TRBV27 and TRBJ2-6; tentative D call: TRBD2 (5 bases). This CDR3 contains 20 residues. Trimming stripped 2 bases from V and 4 bases from J, with 24 bases between. From germline, CDR1 is MNHEY and CDR2 SMNVEV (reference sequence). The CDR3 protein is CASSLGPGVGTYSGANVLTF. In DNA, the CDR3 is TGTGCCAGCAGTTTAGGCCCCGGGGTTGGTACTTATTCAGGGGCCAACGTCCTGACTTTC.

The chain employs TRBV5-1 and TRBJ2-3; 7 bases match TRBD2. The CDR3 totals 14 residues. Unmatched junction bases numbered 2, after V lost 0 bases and J lost 4 bases. In germline, CDR1 is SGHRS, CDR2 YFSETQ. The CDR3 DNA follows: TGCGCCAGCAGCTTGGATGGGGGGGCAGATACGCAGTATTTT. Its protein is CASSLDGGADTQYF.

The V gene is TRBV15, the J gene TRBJ2-3, with TRBD2 matching over 7 bases. Germline lookup yields CDR1 LNHNV and CDR2 YYDKDF (reference sequence). The length of the CDR3 is 15 residues. Trimming took 3 bases from V and 3 from J; bases not matched to a gene: 6. The CDR3 region is CATSSAGASTDTQYF. As DNA, the CDR3 is TGTGCCACCAGCAGCGCGGGAGCATCGACAGATACGCAGTATTTT.

V and J are TRBV4-3 and TRBJ2-7; 7 bases agree with TRBD2. The CDR3 loop spans 14 amino acids. CDR1 is LGHNA, CDR2 YSLEER, per germline. Unmatched junction bases numbered 1, after V lost 0 bases and J lost 2 bases. The CDR3 is CASSQEGGAYEQYF. As DNA, the CDR3 is TGCGCCAGCAGCCAAGAGGGGGGGGCCTACGAGCAGTACTTC.

This chain joins TRBV5-6 and TRBJ1-1; a weak D match, TRBD1 (6 bases). The CDR3 is made up of 16 amino acids. Trimming removed 0 bases at V and 1 base at J, with 13 bases between. Germline V gene lookup returns CDR1 SGHDT and CDR2 YYEEEE. The CDR3: CASSLASGHRNTEAFF. The CDR3 DNA follows: TGTGCCAGCAGCTTGGCCTCGGGACACCGGAACACTGAAGCTTTCTTT.

This chain links TRBV4-3 with TRBJ2-2; D perhaps matches TRBD2 (7 bases). The CDR3 has 17 residues. CDR1 and CDR2 (germline): LGHNA, YSLEER. V was shortened by 0 bases and J by 3 bases, with 14 bases between the two germline ends. CDR3 nucleotide sequence: TGCGCCAGCAGCCAAGATACCGGGCGGGGGCACACCGGGGAGCTGTTTTTT. Protein product: CASSQDTGRGHTGELFF.

V gene TRBV4-1 combines with J gene TRBJ1-2; D not certain. Germline CDR1 and CDR2: MGHRA and YSYEKL. The V gene lost 4 bases and the J gene lost 8 bases, with 14 bases spanning the gap. This CDR3 has 13 residues. The CDR3 loop reads CASSPRLDLGYTF. CDR3 sequence (DNA): TGCGCCAGCAGCCCGCGACTGGATTTGGGCTACACCTTC.

V gene TRBV10-3 combines with J gene TRBJ2-1, with 13 bases matching TRBD2. This CDR3 has 19 amino acids. V lost 4 bases and J lost 1; bases outside the gene matches: 10. Germline lookup yields CDR1 ENHRY and CDR2 SYGVKD. The CDR3 nucleotides read TGTGCCATCAGTGGTACTAGCGGGGGGGACCTTGGGTCCTACAATGAGCAGTTCTTC. As protein: CAISGTSGGDLGSYNEQFF.

The sample holds a few counts of this clone. This same CDR3 is encoded by further DNA sequences in the sample. The chain's CDR3 is CASSGQANTEAFF. In DNA form, the CDR3 reads TGTGCCAGCTCGGGACAGGCTAACACTGAAGCTTTCTTT. The chain carries TRBV18 and TRBJ1-1, with TRBD1 identical over 8 bases. V lost 6 bases, J lost 2 bases, and 2 bases stayed unmatched. The germline V gene has CDR1 KGHSH and CDR2 LQKENI. This CDR3 is 13 amino acids long.

The V gene is TRBV29-1, the J gene TRBJ1-2; D possibly corresponds to TRBD1 (5 bases). Germline values: CDR1 SQVTM, CDR2 ANQGSEA. V was shortened by 3 bases and J by 4 bases, with 18 bases between the two germline ends. The CDR3 covers 15 residues. CDR3 amino acids: CSVDNRPQGPYGYTF. DNA for the CDR3: TGCAGCGTTGACAACCGCCCCCAGGGCCCCTATGGCTACACCTTC.

CDR3 amino acids: CASSARGNSYNSPLHF. The CDR3, as DNA: TGTGCCAGCAGCGCACGAGGGAACTCCTATAATTCACCCCTCCACTTT. The chain carries TRBV9 and TRBJ1-6; D is uncertain. This CDR3 is built from 16 residues. Germline values: CDR1 SGDLS, CDR2 YYNGEE. Trimming removed 3 bases at V and 0 bases at J, with 10 bases between. Full variable domain (missing parts from reference TRBV9 and TRBJ1-6): DSGVTQTPKHLITATGQRVTLRCSPRSGDLSVYWYQQSLDQGLQFLIQYYNGEERAKGNILERFSAQQFPDLHSELNLSSLELGDSALYFCASSARGNSYNSPLHFGNGTRLTVT.

V gene TRBV27 combines with J gene TRBJ1-3, with D perhaps TRBD1 (5 bases). V lost 0 bases to trimming and J lost 1 base, with 10 bases between them. This CDR3 spans 16 amino acids. Germline V gene lookup returns CDR1 MNHEY and CDR2 SMNVEV (reference sequence). The CDR3 here is CASSLSRGGSGNTIYF. The CDR3 coding sequence is TGTGCCAGCAGTTTATCGAGGGGAGGGTCTGGAAACACCATATATTTT.

The rearrangement links TRBV6-6 to TRBJ2-5; TRBD1 matches at 8 bases. This CDR3 spans 15 amino acids. The trim removed 6 bases at V and 3 bases at J, leaving 9 bases unmatched. Germline V gives CDR1 MNHNY, CDR2 SVGAGI (reference sequence). CDR3 DNA: TGTGCCAGCAGGCACACTGGGACAGGCGAAGAGACCCAGTACTTC. Protein: CASRHTGTGEETQYF.